The 2 T cell receptor beta chains reported below all come from one sample, sequenced in a study of Tregs in tolerant kidney transplant recipients. Assay: immunoSEQ multiplex PCR; the TCRdb copy retains only in-frame clones and omits some. Among under 100,000 clones listed, around 94% were seen once. The sequencing sample was made of CD8+ T cells from blood. The source is a human donor in good health.

V and J are TRBV11-2 and TRBJ1-1; D perhaps matches TRBD1 (5 bases). V was cut by 5 bases and J by 4 bases, with 8 bases left in between. The CDR3 sequence is 12 residues long. CDR1 and CDR2 (germline): SGHAT, FQNNGV. The CDR3 loop reads CASSRGSTEAFF. DNA of the CDR3: TGTGCCAGCAGCCGGGGCTCCACTGAAGCTTTCTTT.

The chain combines TRBV7-9 with TRBJ2-1; the match to TRBD2 covers 12 bases. The CDR3 has 16 amino acids. J lost 9 bases, V lost 6 bases, and 12 bases had no gene match. Germline V gives CDR1 SEHNR, CDR2 FQNEAQ (reference sequence). CDR3: CASSLASGGAGGEQFF. The CDR3 region has the DNA TGTGCCAGCAGTCTGGCTAGCGGGGGGGCCGGAGGTGAGCAGTTCTTC.